This TCR beta chain was identified in a study of T cell changes during pregnancy in multiple sclerosis. Assay: immunoSEQ multiplex PCR; the TCRdb copy retains only in-frame clones and omits some. The repertoire holds about 44,000 clones, with approximately 96% as singletons. The germline V gene encodes CDR1 SQVTM and CDR2 ANQGSEA. V lost 0 bases to trimming and J lost 4 bases; unmatched junction nucleotides: 3. This CDR3 has 15 amino acids. The chain is built from TRBV29-1 and TRBJ1-3, with 10 bases that match TRBD1. Source: peripheral blood, taken in the second trimester of pregnancy. The TCR was taken from a female donor with multiple sclerosis, enrolled in a pregnancy study. The chain's CDR3 is CSVEDKDRGGNTIYF. Here the CDR3 DNA reads TGCAGCGTTGAAGATAAGGACAGGGGGGGAAACACCATATATTTT. Full variable domain (remainder filled in from reference TRBV29-1 and TRBJ1-3): SAVISQKPSRDICQRGTSLTIQCQVDSQVTMMFWYRQQPGQSLTLIATANQGSEATYESGFVIDKFPISRPNLTFSTLTVSNMSPEDSSIYLCSVEDKDRGGNTIYFGEGSWLTVV.